This TCR beta chain was found in a study of shared clonotypes between healthy human individuals. CDR3 length: 12 residues. Looked up from germline, CDR1 is SGHTA and CDR2 is FQGNSA. Trimming took 2 bases from V and 12 from J, leaving 14 bases between them. All donors qualified as healthy HIV-negative adults and had experienced no recent acute infections or vaccinations. Sequenced by immunoSEQ multiplex PCR; TCRdb stores in-frame clones only, minus some. Of 1.5 million to 1.9 million clones listed, 95% to 99% are singletons. The sequenced material came from naive CD4+ T cells sorted from blood. Subset given: CD45RA+ positively selected. The genes are TRBV7-2 and TRBJ2-7, with unresolved D. The clonotype originates from a young man in good health. CDR3 loop: CASSLTIEVLYF. DNA for the CDR3: TGTGCCAGCAGCTTAACTATCGAGGTTCTGTACTTC.